Sequencing of this TCR beta chain was carried out in a study of read filtering for tumor transcriptome and immune sequencing. This clonotype was recorded many times. Its antigen is not identified. General study results and limits: Compared with RNA-seq, IR-seq gave much higher clonotype depth and reliability.

Germline CDR1 reads SQVTM; CDR2 reads ANQGSEA. This CDR3 spans 16 amino acids. Trimming cost V 4 bases and J 6 bases, with 21 bases left between them. From about 0.4 ug of RNA, a library with molecular barcoded alpha/delta and beta/gamma adaptors was made. In TCRdb, the reads were re-called with MiXCR into one record per CDR3 protein. Among approximately 6,100 distinct CDR3 sequences listed, around a quarter were seen once. Sequences were obtained from a population of CD138-negative cells sorted from bone marrow. The J gene is TRBJ2-2, the V gene TRBV29-1; perhaps TRBD1 as D (5 bases). The TCR sequence derives from a donor over 35 with multiple myeloma. The CDR3 sequence: CSVGLYKGRSAGELFF. For the CDR3, the DNA is TGCAGCGTTGGACTTTATAAGGGGCGGTCGGCCGGGGAGCTGTTTTTT.